This is a list of T cell receptor beta chains from one sample in a study of shared clonotypes between healthy human individuals. Here immunoSEQ multiplex PCR was the method, and the copy in TCRdb shows in-frame clones only, minus some. The sample contains about 610,000 clones, approximately 96% of which appear only once. The specimen was naive CD8+ T cells sorted from blood. These receptors originate from a woman aged 25-40 years in good health. The CDR3 runs from the conserved cysteine through the conserved F or W. Fields, in order: D gene, J gene, V gene, clone size, CDR3 protein, CDR3 DNA. D genes are given only for firm matches. Clone size is shown for a subset of rows, as once, few, many or a class of expanded clone.

d_call: -; j_call: TRBJ2-3; v_call: TRBV4-1; clone_size: -; cdr3_aa: CASSQDRLGTDTQYF; cdr3_nt: TGCGCCAGCAGCCAAGATCGGCTGGGAACAGATACGCAGTATTTT
d_call: TRBD1; j_call: TRBJ1-1; v_call: TRBV4-1; clone_size: -; cdr3_aa: CASSRRTGEWSTEAFF; cdr3_nt: TGCGCCAGCAGCCGCCGGACAGGGGAGTGGAGCACTGAAGCTTTCTTT
d_call: -; j_call: TRBJ2-3; v_call: TRBV2; clone_size: -; cdr3_aa: CASSEPDKLTDTQYF; cdr3_nt: TGTGCCAGCAGTGAGCCCGACAAACTCACAGATACGCAGTATTTT
d_call: -; j_call: TRBJ1-2; v_call: TRBV10-2; clone_size: -; cdr3_aa: CASRDLGDQEGYTF; cdr3_nt: TGCGCCAGCAGGGACTTAGGCGACCAAGAAGGCTACACCTTC
d_call: -; j_call: TRBJ2-7; v_call: TRBV5-6; clone_size: -; cdr3_aa: CASSSDSREQYF; cdr3_nt: TGTGCCAGCAGCTCTGACAGTCGCGAGCAGTACTTC
d_call: TRBD2; j_call: TRBJ2-7; v_call: TRBV5-1; clone_size: -; cdr3_aa: CASSPETSGSFSEQYF; cdr3_nt: TGCGCCAGCAGCCCCGAGACTAGCGGGAGCTTCTCCGAGCAGTACTTC
d_call: -; j_call: TRBJ2-7; v_call: TRBV28; clone_size: -; cdr3_aa: CASSPPGGPYEQYF; cdr3_nt: TGTGCCAGCAGTCCCCCGGGGGGCCCCTACGAGCAGTACTTC
d_call: -; j_call: TRBJ2-7; v_call: TRBV4-1; clone_size: -; cdr3_aa: CASSQGPFSGSYEQYF; cdr3_nt: TGCGCCAGCAGCCAAGGGCCGTTTTCGGGGAGCTACGAGCAGTACTTC
d_call: -; j_call: TRBJ2-7; v_call: TRBV29-1; clone_size: -; cdr3_aa: CSVVLWDSYEQYF; cdr3_nt: TGCAGCGTTGTTCTGTGGGACTCCTACGAGCAGTACTTC
d_call: -; j_call: TRBJ2-7; v_call: TRBV2; clone_size: -; cdr3_aa: CASSDTQGRPYEQYF; cdr3_nt: TGTGCCAGCAGCGACACTCAGGGGAGACCCTACGAGCAGTACTTC
d_call: -; j_call: TRBJ1-5; v_call: TRBV6-5; clone_size: -; cdr3_aa: CASGFNQPQHF; cdr3_nt: TGTGCCAGCGGGTTCAATCAGCCCCAGCATTTT
d_call: TRBD2; j_call: TRBJ2-1; v_call: TRBV27; clone_size: -; cdr3_aa: CASSLSAGALYNEQFF; cdr3_nt: TGTGCCAGCAGTTTATCCGCGGGAGCCCTCTACAATGAGCAGTTCTTC
d_call: TRBD1; j_call: TRBJ2-5; v_call: TRBV19; clone_size: -; cdr3_aa: CASRPGTGTKETQYF; cdr3_nt: TGTGCCAGTAGGCCGGGGACAGGAACGAAAGAGACCCAGTACTTC
d_call: TRBD2; j_call: TRBJ2-7; v_call: TRBV7-8; clone_size: -; cdr3_aa: CATRTSGNYEQYF; cdr3_nt: TGTGCCACCAGGACTAGCGGGAACTACGAGCAGTACTTC
d_call: -; j_call: TRBJ2-7; v_call: TRBV19; clone_size: once; cdr3_aa: CASSQDGEVYEQYF; cdr3_nt: TGTGCCAGTAGTCAGGACGGGGAAGTCTACGAGCAGTACTTC
d_call: -; j_call: TRBJ2-7; v_call: TRBV5-4; clone_size: few; cdr3_aa: CASSTSNEQYF; cdr3_nt: TGTGCCAGCAGCACGTCTAACGAGCAGTACTTC
d_call: TRBD1; j_call: TRBJ2-3; v_call: TRBV28; clone_size: -; cdr3_aa: CASSPDRGYTDTQYF; cdr3_nt: TGTGCCAGCAGTCCGGACAGGGGATACACAGATACGCAGTATTTT
d_call: TRBD1; j_call: TRBJ2-1; v_call: TRBV27; clone_size: -; cdr3_aa: CASSTTGGSYNEQFF; cdr3_nt: TGTGCCAGCAGCACGACAGGGGGCAGCTACAATGAGCAGTTCTTC
d_call: TRBD1; j_call: TRBJ1-2; v_call: TRBV7-9; clone_size: -; cdr3_aa: CASSLGTGALGYGYTF; cdr3_nt: TGTGCCAGCAGCTTAGGGACAGGAGCCCTTGGGTATGGCTACACCTTC
d_call: TRBD2; j_call: TRBJ2-7; v_call: TRBV19; clone_size: -; cdr3_aa: CASSIQLAAYEQYF; cdr3_nt: TGTGCCAGTAGTATACAACTAGCGGCCTACGAGCAGTACTTC
d_call: TRBD2; j_call: TRBJ2-1; v_call: TRBV9; clone_size: -; cdr3_aa: CASSVVMLAGDNEQFF; cdr3_nt: TGTGCCAGCAGCGTAGTAATGCTAGCGGGAGACAATGAGCAGTTCTTC
d_call: TRBD2; j_call: TRBJ2-7; v_call: TRBV2; clone_size: -; cdr3_aa: CASTGLAERYEQYF; cdr3_nt: TGTGCCAGCACCGGACTAGCGGAGCGATACGAGCAGTACTTC
d_call: TRBD2; j_call: TRBJ2-7; v_call: TRBV4-1; clone_size: -; cdr3_aa: CASSPPGIGLAGGPARNEQYF; cdr3_nt: TGCGCCAGCAGCCCACCTGGGATAGGACTAGCGGGAGGTCCGGCGCGCAACGAGCAGTACTTC